This T cell receptor (beta chain) originates from a study of Ad26.COV2.S vaccination and SARS-CoV-2 variants. About the study: Once or twice, 56 days apart, Ad26.COV2.S was delivered intramuscularly.

Profiling relied on immunoSEQ multiplex PCR, and the TCRdb table lists in-frame clones only, not all of them. The profile shows hundreds of thousands of clones, more than 80% of them singletons. Whole-study findings and limits: Responses of spike-specific T cells (both CD8+ and CD4+) reportedly showed substantial breadth after vaccination. Breadth measured for non-spike TCRs was similar across vaccine and placebo recipients.

As for treatment: some 20 received Ad26.COV2.S at low or high dose, single or two shots; a few received placebo; per-sample allocation not given. Day 63 following the first vaccine or placebo injection was when the samples were taken. A word on this clone: Its specificity is unknown.

CDR1 MNHEY and CDR2 SMNVEV come from the germline V gene (reference sequence). Losses at the gene ends were 3 bases for V and 5 bases for J; bases not matched to a gene: 8. The CDR3 has 16 residues. The chain employs TRBV27 and TRBJ2-1; 9 bases fit TRBD1. The TCR originated in a person aged 18-65 years who received the Ad26.COV2.S COVID-19 vaccine or a placebo. Sequenced here: peripheral blood, sampled in a trial of Ad26.COV2.S vaccine versus placebo. DNA of the CDR3: TGTGCCAGCAGTTTCTCCCGGGACAGGGTGGACAATGAGCAGTTCTTC. Residues: CASSFSRDRVDNEQFF.